Listed here are 17 T cell receptor beta chains from one sample, sequenced in a study of response to subunit inactivated influenza vaccine. From the RT-PCR reads, TCRdb called clonotypes with MiXCR, one entry per CDR3 protein. Found here are 450,000 to 500,000 distinct CDR3 sequences, about 10% of them singletons; the top ten hold about 12%. Sequences were derived from PBMCs from blood, sampled roughly 46 days after vaccination. Receptors originate from a man over 45 who received an inactivated influenza vaccine.

This sequence joins TRBV25-1 and TRBJ2-1, with 7 bases identical to TRBD1. V shed 6 bases, J shed 15 bases, and the junction held 5 bases outside the gene matches. Germline CDR1 MGHDK, CDR2 SYGVNS. The CDR3 is 10 residues long. CDR3 DNA sequence: TGTGCCAGCAGGGAACAGGGGTGGTTCTTC. Its translation is CASREQGWFF.

V and J are TRBV29-1 and TRBJ2-1, with D unresolved. The germline V gene encodes CDR1 SQVTM and CDR2 ANQGSEA. The CDR3 covers 11 residues. Trimming pared 4 bases from V and 6 bases from J, leaving 7 bases between. In DNA, the CDR3 is TGCAGCGTTGCCCGTATCAATGAGCAGTTCTTC. The encoded protein is CSVARINEQFF.

The V call is TRBV25-1, the J call TRBJ2-1, with 7 bases matching TRBD2. Germline-derived CDR1 and CDR2 are MGHDK and SYGVNS. There are 13 residues in the CDR3. V dropped 0 bases and J dropped 9; count of bases not matched to a gene: 2. CDR3 bases: TGTGCCAGCAGTGAATATGGGGAGGGTGAGCAGTTCTTC. Its protein is CASSEYGEGEQFF.

This clonotype was recorded many times. This chain connects TRBV7-9 to TRBJ2-5, with 8 bases fitting TRBD1. The CDR3 runs 13 residues. Germline trimming cut 5 bases from V and 5 bases from J; bases unmatched to any gene: 4. Germline V gives CDR1 SEHNR, CDR2 FQNEAQ (reference sequence). The CDR3 loop reads CASSRTGLETQYF. The CDR3 coding sequence is TGTGCCAGCAGCAGGACAGGGTTGGAGACCCAGTACTTC.

The chain's CDR3 is CATSRDFGGAYEQYF. The CDR3 nucleotides read TGTGCCACCAGCAGAGATTTCGGGGGGGCCTACGAGCAGTACTTC. The chain combines TRBV15 with TRBJ2-7, with TRBD2 identical over 8 bases. CDR1 is LNHNV and CDR2 is YYDKDF in the germline V gene (reference sequence). The trim removed 0 bases at V and 2 bases at J, leaving 3 bases unmatched. There are 15 residues in the CDR3.

V and J are TRBV9 and TRBJ2-3; 12 bases fit TRBD2. V lost 3 bases and J lost 5; bases outside the gene matches: 7. The CDR3 consists of 16 residues. CDR1 is SGDLS, CDR2 YYNGEE, per germline. The CDR3 loop reads CASSAGLAGWLDTQYF. The DNA of the CDR3 is TGTGCCAGCAGCGCTGGACTAGCGGGATGGTTAGATACGCAGTATTTT. Variable domain in full (rest from reference TRBV9 and TRBJ2-3): DSGVTQTPKHLITATGQRVTLRCSPRSGDLSVYWYQQSLDQGLQFLIQYYNGEERAKGNILERFSAQQFPDLHSELNLSSLELGDSALYFCASSAGLAGWLDTQYFGPGTRLTVL.

The sample holds many counts of this clonotype. The rearrangement joins TRBV6-5 to TRBJ1-6; no clear D gene. Germline assignment: CDR1 MNHEY and CDR2 SVGAGI. This CDR3 spans 14 amino acids. Trimming took 2 bases from V and 7 from J, leaving 9 bases between them. CDR3 amino acids: CASSYSLANSPLHF. The CDR3 coding sequence is TGTGCCAGCAGTTACAGTTTGGCGAATTCACCCCTCCACTTT.

A few counts support this clonotype. The CDR3 DNA reads TGTGCCAGCAGTGGGGGAACGGGGACACAGACCCAGTACTTC. This sequence encodes CASSGGTGTQTQYF. The rearrangement joins TRBV6-2 or TRBV6-3 to TRBJ2-5; a weak D match, TRBD1 (6 bases). The length of the CDR3 is 14 residues. Germline V gene data show CDR1 as MNHEY and CDR2 as SVGEGT. Trimming took off 5 bases at V and 6 bases at J, with 16 bases between the two ends.

In its sample, this clonotype was seen a few times. The chain combines TRBV10-3 with TRBJ2-2; TRBD2 aligns across 12 bases. The ends lost 11 bases at V and 6 bases at J; junction bases unmatched: 7. CDR1 ENHRY and CDR2 SYGVKD come from the germline V gene. The CDR3 is made up of 14 amino acids. The CDR3 coding sequence is TGTGCCGTCGGACTAGCGGGAAGGTCCGGGGAGCTGTTTTTT. It codes for CAVGLAGRSGELFF.

This clonotype was detected only a few times. The chain links TRBV24-1 to TRBJ2-7; possibly TRBD1 for D (5 bases). The germline CDR1 and CDR2 sequences are KGHDR and SFDVKD. This CDR3 spans 14 amino acids. V dropped 3 bases and J dropped 3 bases, with 11 bases sitting between them. CDR3 region: CATSDRGRVYEQYF. In DNA, the CDR3 is TGTGCCACCAGTGATCGCGGCAGGGTCTACGAGCAGTACTTC.

This clonotype has a handful of counts. This chain joins TRBV11-2 and TRBJ2-3; TRBD2 aligns across 7 bases. Germline loops: CDR1 SGHAT, CDR2 FQNNGV. Trimming cost V 1 base and J 6 bases; bases outside gene matches: 13. CDR3 size: 17 residues. CDR3 in amino acids: CASSLVASGRRRDTQYF. The CDR3 bases are TGTGCCAGCAGCTTAGTGGCTAGCGGCCGGAGGAGGGATACGCAGTATTTT. The whole variable domain, filled in from reference TRBV11-2 and TRBJ2-3, reads EAGVAQSPRYKIIEKRQSVAFWCNPISGHATLYWYQQILGQGPKLLIQFQNNGVVDDSQLPKDRFSAERLKGVDSTLKIQPAKLEDSAVYLCASSLVASGRRRDTQYFGPGTRLTVL.

This chain connects TRBV7-2 to TRBJ2-1, with D possibly being TRBD2 (5 bases). The length of the CDR3 is 15 residues. V lost 9 bases and J 0 bases, leaving 15 bases between the germline ends. The germline V gene has CDR1 SGHTA and CDR2 FQGNSA. CDR3 nucleotides: TGTGCCAGTCAATCTTTAGCGTCCTCCTACAATGAGCAGTTCTTC. The encoded protein is CASQSLASSYNEQFF.

This clonotype was counted only a few times. The CDR3 protein is CASSRQSRYEQYF. CDR3 sequence (DNA): TGCGCCAGCAGCCGACAATCGCGGTACGAGCAGTACTTC. This sequence joins TRBV5-1 and TRBJ2-7; D not resolved. This CDR3 region has 13 residues. Germline-derived CDR1 and CDR2 are SGHRS and YFSETQ. V dropped 4 bases and J dropped 4 bases, with 12 bases sitting between them.

This clonotype was counted many times. This chain joins TRBV20-1 and TRBJ1-5, with D possibly TRBD1 on 5 matching bases. Germline assignment: CDR1 DFQATT and CDR2 SNEGSKA (reference sequence). Trimming shortened V by 5 bases and J by 3 bases, and 14 bases separated the two germline ends. The CDR3 has 14 residues. The CDR3 DNA is TGCAGTGCTGTCCCGACAGATCCCAATCAGCCCCAGCATTTT. As protein: CSAVPTDPNQPQHF.

This clonotype came up a few times. CDR3: CASSLASVNPSGANVLTF. In nucleotides, the CDR3 is TGTGCCAGCAGCTTAGCGTCGGTAAATCCCTCTGGGGCCAACGTCCTGACTTTC. This chain connects TRBV7-2 to TRBJ2-6; D remains unclear. Germline-derived CDR1 and CDR2 are SGHTA and FQGNSA. V was shortened by 0 bases and J by 0 bases, with 12 bases between the two germline ends. The CDR3 length is 18 residues.

This clonotype has more than one count but fewer than ten. The chain employs TRBV6-2 or TRBV6-3 and TRBJ2-3, with 9 nucleotides matching TRBD2. The CDR3 extends over 16 amino acids. Germline CDR1 and CDR2: MNHEY and SVGEGT. V was pared by 6 bases and J by 5 bases, with 12 bases of the junction left unmatched. The CDR3 sequence is CASSQLSGRLKDTQYF. The CDR3, as DNA: TGTGCCAGCAGCCAACTCAGCGGGAGGCTGAAAGATACGCAGTATTTT.

This clonotype was seen only a few times. The chain employs TRBV25-1 and TRBJ2-5; D is possibly TRBD2 (6 bases). V dropped 5 bases and J dropped 3 bases, with 16 bases sitting between them. Germline V gene lookup returns CDR1 MGHDK and CDR2 SYGVNS. The CDR3 spans 15 residues. The CDR3 nucleotides are TGTGCCAGCAGTTTCTCAACCGGGACTGAAGAGACCCAGTACTTC. Protein: CASSFSTGTEETQYF.